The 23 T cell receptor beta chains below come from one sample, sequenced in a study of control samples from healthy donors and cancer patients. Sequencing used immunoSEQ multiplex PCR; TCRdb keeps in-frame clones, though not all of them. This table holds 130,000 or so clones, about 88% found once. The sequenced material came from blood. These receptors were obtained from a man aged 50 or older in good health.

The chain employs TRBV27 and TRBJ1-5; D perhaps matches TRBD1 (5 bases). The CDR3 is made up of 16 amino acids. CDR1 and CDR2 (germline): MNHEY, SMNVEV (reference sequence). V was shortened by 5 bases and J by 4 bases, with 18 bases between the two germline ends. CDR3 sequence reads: CASSRITGTTNQPQHF. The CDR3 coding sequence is TGTGCCAGCAGTCGCATCACCGGGACCACTAATCAGCCCCAGCATTTT.

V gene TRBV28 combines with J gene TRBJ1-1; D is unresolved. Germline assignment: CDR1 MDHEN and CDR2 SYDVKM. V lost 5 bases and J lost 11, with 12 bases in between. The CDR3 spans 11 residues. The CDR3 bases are TGTGCCAGCAGTCTGGGGTTGCGGGCTTTCTTT. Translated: CASSLGLRAFF.

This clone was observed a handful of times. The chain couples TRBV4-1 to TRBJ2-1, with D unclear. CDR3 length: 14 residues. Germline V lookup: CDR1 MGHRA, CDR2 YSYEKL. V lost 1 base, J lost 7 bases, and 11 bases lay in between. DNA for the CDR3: TGCGCCAGCAGCCAAGGGGCAGTTAAGAATGAGCAGTTCTTC. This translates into CASSQGAVKNEQFF.

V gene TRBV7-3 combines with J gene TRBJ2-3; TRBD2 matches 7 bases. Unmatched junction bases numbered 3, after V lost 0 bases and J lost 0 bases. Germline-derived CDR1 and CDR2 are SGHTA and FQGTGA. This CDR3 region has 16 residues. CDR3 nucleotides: TGTGCCAGCAGCTTAACAGCGGGGTTTAGCACAGATACGCAGTATTTT. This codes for CASSLTAGFSTDTQYF.

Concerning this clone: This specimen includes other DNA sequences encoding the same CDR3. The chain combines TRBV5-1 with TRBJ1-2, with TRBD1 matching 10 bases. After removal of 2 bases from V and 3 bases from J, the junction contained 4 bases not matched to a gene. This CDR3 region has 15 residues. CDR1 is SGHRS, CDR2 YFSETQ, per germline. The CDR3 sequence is CASSLTGTGDYGYTF. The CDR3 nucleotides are TGCGCCAGCAGCTTAACCGGGACAGGGGACTATGGCTACACCTTC.

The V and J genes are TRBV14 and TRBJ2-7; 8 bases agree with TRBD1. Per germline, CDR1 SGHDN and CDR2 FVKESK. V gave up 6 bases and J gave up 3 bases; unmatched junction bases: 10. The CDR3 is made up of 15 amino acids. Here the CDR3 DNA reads TGTGCCAGCAGTCCCAGGGGGCTAAAGTTCTACGAGCAGTACTTC. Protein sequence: CASSPRGLKFYEQYF.

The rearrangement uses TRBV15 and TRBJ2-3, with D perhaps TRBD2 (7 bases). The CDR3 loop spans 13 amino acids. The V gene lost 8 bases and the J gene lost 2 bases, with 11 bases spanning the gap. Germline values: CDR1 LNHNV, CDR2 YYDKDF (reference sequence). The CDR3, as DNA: TGTGCCACCGGGAGGGGGGCCACAGATACGCAGTATTTT. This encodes CATGRGATDTQYF.

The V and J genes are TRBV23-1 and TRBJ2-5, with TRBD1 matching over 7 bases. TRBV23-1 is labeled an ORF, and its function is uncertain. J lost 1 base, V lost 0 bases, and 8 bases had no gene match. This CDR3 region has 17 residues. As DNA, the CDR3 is TGCGCCAGCAGTCAATCTAAGGAGCAGGGGGTCCAAGAGACCCAGTACTTC. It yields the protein CASSQSKEQGVQETQYF.

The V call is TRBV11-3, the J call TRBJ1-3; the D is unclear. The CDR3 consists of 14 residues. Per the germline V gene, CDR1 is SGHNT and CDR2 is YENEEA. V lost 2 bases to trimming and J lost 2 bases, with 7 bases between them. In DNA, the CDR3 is TGTGCCAGCAGCTTAACCAGAACTGGAAACACCATATATTTT. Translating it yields CASSLTRTGNTIYF.

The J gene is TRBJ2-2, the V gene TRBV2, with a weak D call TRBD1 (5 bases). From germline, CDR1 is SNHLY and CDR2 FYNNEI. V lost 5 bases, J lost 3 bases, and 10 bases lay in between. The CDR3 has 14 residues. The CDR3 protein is CASSLGEHTGELFF. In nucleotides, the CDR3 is TGTGCCAGCAGTTTAGGGGAACACACCGGGGAGCTGTTTTTT.

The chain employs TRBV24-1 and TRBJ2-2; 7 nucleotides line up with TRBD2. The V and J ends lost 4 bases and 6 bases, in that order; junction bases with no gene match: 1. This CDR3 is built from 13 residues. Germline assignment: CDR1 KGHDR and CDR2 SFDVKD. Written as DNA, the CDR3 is TGTGCCACCAGTGAGGGGGGGGCCGGGGAGCTGTTTTTT. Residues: CATSEGGAGELFF.

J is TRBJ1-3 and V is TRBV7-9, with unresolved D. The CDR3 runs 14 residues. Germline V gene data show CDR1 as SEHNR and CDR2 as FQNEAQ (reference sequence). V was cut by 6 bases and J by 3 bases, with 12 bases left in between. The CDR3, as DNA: TGTGCCAGCAGGCTGTCCCGGGGTGGAAACACCATATATTTT. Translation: CASRLSRGGNTIYF.

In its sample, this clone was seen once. The CDR3 spells CASSLGSGGRGNEQFF. CDR3 sequence (DNA): TGCGCCAGCAGCTTGGGTTCGGGGGGCCGGGGCAATGAGCAGTTCTTC. The chain carries TRBV5-1 and TRBJ2-1, with D tentatively TRBD2 (7 bases). V was pared by 0 bases and J by 6 bases, with 16 bases between. CDR3 size: 16 residues. CDR1 and CDR2 from the germline V gene are SGHRS and YFSETQ.

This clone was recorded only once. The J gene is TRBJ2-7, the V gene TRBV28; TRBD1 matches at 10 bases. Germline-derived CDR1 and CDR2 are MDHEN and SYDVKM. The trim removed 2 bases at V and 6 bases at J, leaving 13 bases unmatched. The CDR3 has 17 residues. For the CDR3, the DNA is TGTGCCAGCAGTTTAGGGACAGGGGCCAAATATCTACTCGAGCAGTACTTC. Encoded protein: CASSLGTGAKYLLEQYF. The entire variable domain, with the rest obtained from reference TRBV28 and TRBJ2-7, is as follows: DVKVTQSSRYLVKRTGEKVFLECVQDMDHENMFWYRQDPGLGLRLIYFSYDVKMKEKGDIPEGYSVSREKKERFSLILESASTNQTSMYLCASSLGTGAKYLLEQYFGPGTRLTVT.

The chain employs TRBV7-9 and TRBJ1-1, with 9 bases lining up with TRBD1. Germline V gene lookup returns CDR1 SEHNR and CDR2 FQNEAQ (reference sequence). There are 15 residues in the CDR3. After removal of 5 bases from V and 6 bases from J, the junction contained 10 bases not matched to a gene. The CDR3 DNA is TGTGCCAGCAGCCCGGTATCGACAGGGGGAGCTGAAGCTTTCTTT. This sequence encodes CASSPVSTGGAEAFF. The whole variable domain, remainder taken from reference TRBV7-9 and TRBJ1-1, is DTGVSQNPRHKITKRGQNVTFRCDPISEHNRLYWYRQTLGQGPEFLTYFQNEAQLEKSRLLSDRFSAERPKGSFSTLEIQRTEQGDSAMYLCASSPVSTGGAEAFFGQGTRLTVV.

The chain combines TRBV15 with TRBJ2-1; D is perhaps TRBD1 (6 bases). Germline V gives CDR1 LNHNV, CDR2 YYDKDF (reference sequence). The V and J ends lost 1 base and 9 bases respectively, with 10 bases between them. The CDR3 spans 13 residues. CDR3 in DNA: TGTGCCACCAGCAGAGTAGAGGGGGTTGAGCAGTTCTTC. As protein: CATSRVEGVEQFF. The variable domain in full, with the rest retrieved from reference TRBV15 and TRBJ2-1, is DAMVIQNPRYQVTQFGKPVTLSCSQTLNHNVMYWYQQKSSQAPKLLFHYYDKDFNNEADTPDNFQSRRPNTSFCFLDIRSPGLGDTAMYLCATSRVEGVEQFFGPGTRLTVL.

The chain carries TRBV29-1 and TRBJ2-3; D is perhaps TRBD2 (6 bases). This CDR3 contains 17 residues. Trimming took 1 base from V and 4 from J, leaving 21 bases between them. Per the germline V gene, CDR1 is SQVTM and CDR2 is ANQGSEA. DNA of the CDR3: TGCAGCGTTGAAGGACGACTACGCGGGGCAAACCCAGATACGCAGTATTTT. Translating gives CSVEGRLRGANPDTQYF.

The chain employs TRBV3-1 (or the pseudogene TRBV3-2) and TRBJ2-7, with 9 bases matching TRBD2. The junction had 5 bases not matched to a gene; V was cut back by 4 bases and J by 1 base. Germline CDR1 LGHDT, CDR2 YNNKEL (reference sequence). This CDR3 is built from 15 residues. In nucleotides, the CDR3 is TGTGCCAGCAGCCTCAAAGCGGGGGGATCCTACGAGCAGTACTTC. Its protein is CASSLKAGGSYEQYF.

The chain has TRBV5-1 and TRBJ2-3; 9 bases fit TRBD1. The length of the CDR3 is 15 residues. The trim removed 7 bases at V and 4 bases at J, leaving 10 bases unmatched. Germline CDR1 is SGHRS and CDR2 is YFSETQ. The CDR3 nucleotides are TGCGCCAGCGCGCTACAGGGGGCGGGGGCAGATACGCAGTATTTT. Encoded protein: CASALQGAGADTQYF.

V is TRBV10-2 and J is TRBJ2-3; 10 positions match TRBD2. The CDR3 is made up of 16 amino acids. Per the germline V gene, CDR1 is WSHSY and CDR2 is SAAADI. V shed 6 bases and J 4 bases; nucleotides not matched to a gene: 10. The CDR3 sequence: CASSPPQRGGSDTQYF. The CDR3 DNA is TGCGCCAGCAGCCCCCCCCAGCGGGGGGGGTCAGATACGCAGTATTTT.

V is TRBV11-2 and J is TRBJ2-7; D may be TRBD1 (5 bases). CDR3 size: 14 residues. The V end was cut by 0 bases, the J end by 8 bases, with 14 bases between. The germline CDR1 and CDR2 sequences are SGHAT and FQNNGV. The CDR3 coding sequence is TGTGCCAGCAGCTTAGATAGCCCCGACAGTCAGCAGTACTTC. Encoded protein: CASSLDSPDSQQYF. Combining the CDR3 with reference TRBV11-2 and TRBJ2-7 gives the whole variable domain EAGVAQSPRYKIIEKRQSVAFWCNPISGHATLYWYQQILGQGPKLLIQFQNNGVVDDSQLPKDRFSAERLKGVDSTLKIQPAKLEDSAVYLCASSLDSPDSQQYFGPGTRLTVT.

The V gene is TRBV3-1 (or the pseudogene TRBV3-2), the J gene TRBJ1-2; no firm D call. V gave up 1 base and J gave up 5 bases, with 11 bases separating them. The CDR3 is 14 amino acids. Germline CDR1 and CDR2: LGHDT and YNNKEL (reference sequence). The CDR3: CASSQGRTAYGYTF. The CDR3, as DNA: TGTGCCAGCAGCCAAGGGCGCACAGCTTATGGCTACACCTTC.

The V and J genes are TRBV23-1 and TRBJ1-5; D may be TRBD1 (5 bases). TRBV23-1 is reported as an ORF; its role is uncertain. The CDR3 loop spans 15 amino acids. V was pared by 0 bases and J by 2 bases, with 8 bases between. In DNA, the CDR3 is TGCGCCAGCAGTCAATCGGGGGAAGGCAATCAGCCCCAGCATTTT. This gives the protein CASSQSGEGNQPQHF.